This TCR beta chain is drawn from a study of cytomegalovirus exposure and HLA in healthy donors. Findings and limits, study-wide: Specificity of a few CMV-associated chains for CMV antigens was verified in vitro. It is likely that the observed cluster of highly shared sequence variants was a sequencing artifact.

Amplification used 60 Vbeta primers and 13 Jbeta primers. The assay was immunoSEQ multiplex PCR, and TCRdb's table has in-frame clones only and misses some. The table has 150,000 to 200,000 clones, roughly four fifths seen once; the top ten hold 1.5% to 2%. With respect to this clone: Antigen specificity is unknown.

Germline CDR1 SGDLS, CDR2 YYNGEE. Trimming cost V 2 bases and J 4 bases; bases outside gene matches: 5. The CDR3 length is 14 residues. The receptor was derived from a woman under 30 in good health and CMV-seronegative. The rearrangement joins TRBV9 to TRBJ2-5; 7 bases are shared with TRBD2. Sample: PBMCs. The CDR3 reads CASSVDPGGETQYF. The CDR3 DNA reads as TGTGCCAGCAGCGTCGACCCGGGGGGAGAGACCCAGTACTTC.